This TCR beta chain was found in a study of OX40 agonist ivuxolimab in advanced cancers. Study-level background: While on treatment, patients had intravenous ivuxolimab at 0.01 to 10 mg/kg every 2 weeks. Study-level findings and limits: Clones of CD4+ and CD8+ blood T cells grew by week 6 at doses of 0.1 to 3.0 mg/kg. The expanded peripheral T cells' antigen specificity was not determined. Relative to CD4+, CD8+ T cells held more expanded clones on average.

Turning to this clone: What it binds is not known.

Profiled with immunoSEQ multiplex PCR; TCRdb holds only in-frame clones, not every one. The sample carries 45,000 to 55,000 clones, approximately 80% recorded once. Sequenced here: CD4+ or CD8+ T cells sorted from blood, sampled in a trial of the OX40 agonist ivuxolimab. The clonotype was recovered from an adult with an advanced solid tumor such as melanoma, head and neck, liver or kidney cancer.

CDR3 bases: TGTGCCAGCAGCTTGGGAGCGGCGGACTACGAGCAGTACTTC. It yields the protein CASSLGAADYEQYF. The chain joins TRBV7-9 to TRBJ2-7; D perhaps matches TRBD2 (5 bases). The CDR3 runs to 14 residues. CDR1 is SEHNR and CDR2 is FQNEAQ in the germline V gene (reference sequence). The V end was cut by 3 bases, the J end by 3 bases, with 12 bases between.